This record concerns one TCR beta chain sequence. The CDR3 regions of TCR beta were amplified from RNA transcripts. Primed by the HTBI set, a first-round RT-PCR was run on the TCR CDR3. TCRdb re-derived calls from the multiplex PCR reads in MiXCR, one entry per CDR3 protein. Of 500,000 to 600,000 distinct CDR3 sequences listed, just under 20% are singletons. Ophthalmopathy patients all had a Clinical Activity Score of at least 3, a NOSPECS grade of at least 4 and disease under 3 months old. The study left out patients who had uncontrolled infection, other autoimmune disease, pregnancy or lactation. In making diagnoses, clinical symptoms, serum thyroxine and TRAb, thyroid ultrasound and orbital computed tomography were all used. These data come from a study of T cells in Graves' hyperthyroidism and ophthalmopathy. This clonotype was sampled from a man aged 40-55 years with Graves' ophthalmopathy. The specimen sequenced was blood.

The CDR3 DNA reads as TGTGCCAGCAGCCCTCTACAGGTTGCAACTAATGAAAAACTGTTTTTT. This gives the protein CASSPLQVATNEKLFF. The chain employs TRBV9 and TRBJ1-4; tentatively, D is TRBD1 (5 bases). The CDR3 is made up of 16 amino acids. CDR1 and CDR2 (germline): SGDLS, YYNGEE. V shed 4 bases and J shed 0 bases, with 13 bases lying between them.